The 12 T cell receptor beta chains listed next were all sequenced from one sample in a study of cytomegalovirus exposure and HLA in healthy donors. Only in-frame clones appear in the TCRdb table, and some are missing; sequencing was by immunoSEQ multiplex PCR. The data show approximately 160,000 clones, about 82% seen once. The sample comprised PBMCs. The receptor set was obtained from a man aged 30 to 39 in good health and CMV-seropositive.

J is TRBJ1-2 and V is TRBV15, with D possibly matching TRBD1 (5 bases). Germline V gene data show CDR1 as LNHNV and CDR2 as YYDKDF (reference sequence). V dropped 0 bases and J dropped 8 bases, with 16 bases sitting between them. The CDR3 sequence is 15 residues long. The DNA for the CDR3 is TGTGCCACCAGCAGAGAGGACAAGGGATTGTTCGGCTACACCTTC. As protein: CATSREDKGLFGYTF.

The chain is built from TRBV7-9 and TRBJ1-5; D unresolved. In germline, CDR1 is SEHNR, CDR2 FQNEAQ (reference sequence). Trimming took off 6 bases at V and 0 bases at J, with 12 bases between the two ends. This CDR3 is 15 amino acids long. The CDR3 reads CASSSEGYSNQPQHF. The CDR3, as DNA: TGTGCCAGCAGTTCGGAGGGCTATAGCAATCAGCCCCAGCATTTT. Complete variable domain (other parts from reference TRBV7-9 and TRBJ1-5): DTGVSQNPRHKITKRGQNVTFRCDPISEHNRLYWYRQTLGQGPEFLTYFQNEAQLEKSRLLSDRFSAERPKGSFSTLEIQRTEQGDSAMYLCASSSEGYSNQPQHFGDGTRLSIL.

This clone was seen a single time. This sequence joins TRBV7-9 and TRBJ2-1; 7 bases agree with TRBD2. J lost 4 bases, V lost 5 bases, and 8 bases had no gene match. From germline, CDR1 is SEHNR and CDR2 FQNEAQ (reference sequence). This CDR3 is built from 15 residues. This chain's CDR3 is CASSKLASPYNEQFF. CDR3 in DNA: TGTGCCAGCAGCAAACTAGCGTCTCCGTACAATGAGCAGTTCTTC.

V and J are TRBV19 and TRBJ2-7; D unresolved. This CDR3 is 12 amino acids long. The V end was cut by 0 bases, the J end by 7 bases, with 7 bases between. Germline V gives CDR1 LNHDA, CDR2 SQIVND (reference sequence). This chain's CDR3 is CASSIEGREQYF. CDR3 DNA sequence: TGTGCCAGTAGTATAGAGGGCCGGGAGCAGTACTTC.

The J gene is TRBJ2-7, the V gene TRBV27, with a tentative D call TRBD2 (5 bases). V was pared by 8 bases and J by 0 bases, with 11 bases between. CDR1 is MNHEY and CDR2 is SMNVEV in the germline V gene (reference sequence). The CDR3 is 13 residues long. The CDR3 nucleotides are TGTGCCAGCCAGAGGACTGCCTCCTACGAGCAGTACTTC. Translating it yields CASQRTASYEQYF.

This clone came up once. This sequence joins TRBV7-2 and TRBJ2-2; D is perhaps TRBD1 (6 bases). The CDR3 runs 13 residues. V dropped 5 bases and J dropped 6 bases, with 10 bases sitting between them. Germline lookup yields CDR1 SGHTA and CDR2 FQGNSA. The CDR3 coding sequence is TGTGCCAGCAGCCGCCCAGGGGCCGGGGAGCTGTTTTTT. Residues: CASSRPGAGELFF. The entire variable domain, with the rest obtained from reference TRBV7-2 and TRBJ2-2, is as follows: GAGVSQSPSNKVTEKGKDVELRCDPISGHTALYWYRQSLGQGLEFLIYFQGNSAPDKSGLPSDRFSAERTGGSVSTLTIQRTQQEDSAVYLCASSRPGAGELFFGEGSRLTVL.

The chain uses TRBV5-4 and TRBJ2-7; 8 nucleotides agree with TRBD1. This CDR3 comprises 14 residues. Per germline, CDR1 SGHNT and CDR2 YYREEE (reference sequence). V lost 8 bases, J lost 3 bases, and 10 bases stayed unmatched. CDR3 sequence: CASNKQGEVYEQYF. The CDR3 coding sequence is TGTGCCAGTAATAAACAGGGGGAGGTCTACGAGCAGTACTTC.

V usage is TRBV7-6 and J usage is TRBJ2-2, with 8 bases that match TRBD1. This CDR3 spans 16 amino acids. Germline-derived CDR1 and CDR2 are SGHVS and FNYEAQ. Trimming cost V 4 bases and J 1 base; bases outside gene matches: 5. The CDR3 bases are TGTGCCAGCAGCTCGCGACAGGGGATGAACACCGGGGAGCTGTTTTTT. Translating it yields CASSSRQGMNTGELFF.

CDR3 region: CASRNREETQYF. In nucleotides, the CDR3 is TGTGCCAGTAGAAACAGAGAAGAGACCCAGTACTTC. The chain has TRBV5-6 and TRBJ2-5; D remains unclear. Germline CDR1 and CDR2: SGHDT and YYEEEE. The length of the CDR3 is 12 residues. V was cut by 8 bases and J by 3 bases, with 11 bases left in between.

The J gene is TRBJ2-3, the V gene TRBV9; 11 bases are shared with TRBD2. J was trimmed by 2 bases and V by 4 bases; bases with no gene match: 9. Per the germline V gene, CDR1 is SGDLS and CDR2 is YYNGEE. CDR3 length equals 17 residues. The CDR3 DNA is TGTGCCAGCAGCACCGGCCTAGCGGGGGGTACCACAGATACGCAGTATTTT. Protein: CASSTGLAGGTTDTQYF.

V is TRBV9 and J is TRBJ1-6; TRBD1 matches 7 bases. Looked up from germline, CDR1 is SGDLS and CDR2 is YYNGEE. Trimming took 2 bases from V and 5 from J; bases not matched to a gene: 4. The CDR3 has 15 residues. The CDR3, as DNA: TGTGCCAGCAGCGTCAGGGGGGTTAATAATTCACCCCTCCACTTT. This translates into CASSVRGVNNSPLHF.

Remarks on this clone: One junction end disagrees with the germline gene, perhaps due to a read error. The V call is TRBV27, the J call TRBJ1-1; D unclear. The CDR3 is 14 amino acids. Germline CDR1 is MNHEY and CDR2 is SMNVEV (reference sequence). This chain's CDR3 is CTSSLYNPPQLAFF. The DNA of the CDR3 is TGTACCAGCAGTTTATATAACCCCCCCCAGTTGGCTTTCTTT.